Below, one T cell receptor beta chain is given with its context. What it binds is not known. Between the trimmed V and J ends, which lost 3 bases and 0 bases, there was a span of 8 bases. Germline V gives CDR1 GTSNPN, CDR2 SVGIG (reference sequence). There are 13 residues in the CDR3. This entry is derived from a study of beta chain features in type 1 diabetes. Study-level results: Shortening of TCRB CDR3s, moderate but significant, appeared in all four CD4+ subsets of Type 1 diabetes patients.

Expressed TCRB transcripts got sequenced, as all isolated RNA was reverse transcribed. Data came from immunoSEQ multiplex PCR; TCRdb stores just in-frame clones and leaves some out. The repertoire includes roughly 730,000 clones, roughly an eighth of them detected once, and around 0.022% sits in the top ten. The genes are TRBV30 and TRBJ2-5; no firm D call. The TCR was taken from a man in his late teens or twenties with type 1 diabetes. Sequenced input: naive CD4+ T cells from blood. The chain's CDR3 is CAWRRLDQETQYF. The CDR3 nucleotides are TGTGCCTGGAGGAGGCTCGACCAAGAGACCCAGTACTTC.